The present T cell receptor beta chain was sequenced within a study of blood T cell repertoires in COVID-19. Study at large: Donors in the United States, Italy and Spain gave samples during acute or convalescent COVID-19. PBMCs, B-cell-depleted T cells, or T cells provided the cDNA or gDNA that made up the material.

This clone was observed a few times. The CDR3 sequence is 14 residues long. Germline V CDR1 and CDR2: LGHDT, YNNKEL (reference sequence). Trimming took 3 bases from V and 6 from J, leaving 12 bases between them. Per the authors' pipeline: Amplifying reference gene primers gave estimates of nucleated cell counts. The repertoire was sequenced with immunoSEQ multiplex PCR; TCRdb's copy has only in-frame clones and lacks some. D and trimming come from the DNA, and the V and J calls and clone size come from that table. The sample consists of 43,000 or so clones, more than 65% of them appearing once. The TCR originated in a woman in her fifties or sixties with acute or convalescent COVID-19. This rearrangement joins TRBV3-1 (or the pseudogene TRBV3-2) to TRBJ2-1, with a possible D match to TRBD1 (5 bases). Sequencing used peripheral blood. CDR3 in DNA: TGTGCCAGCAGCCAGTCGGCAGGGCGCAATGAGCAGTTCTTC. It encodes CASSQSAGRNEQFF.